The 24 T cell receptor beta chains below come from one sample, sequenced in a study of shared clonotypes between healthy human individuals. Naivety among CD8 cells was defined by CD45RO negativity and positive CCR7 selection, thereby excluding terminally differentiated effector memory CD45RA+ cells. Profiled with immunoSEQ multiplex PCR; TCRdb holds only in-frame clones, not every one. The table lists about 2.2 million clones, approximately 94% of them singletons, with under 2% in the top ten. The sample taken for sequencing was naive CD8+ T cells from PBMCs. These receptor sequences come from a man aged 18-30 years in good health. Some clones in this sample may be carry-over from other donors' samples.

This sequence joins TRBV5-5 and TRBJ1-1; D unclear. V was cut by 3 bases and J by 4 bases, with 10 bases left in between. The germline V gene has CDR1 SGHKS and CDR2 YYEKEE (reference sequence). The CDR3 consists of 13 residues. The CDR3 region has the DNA TGTGCCAGCAGCTGGGATTTACCCACTGAAGCTTTCTTT. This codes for CASSWDLPTEAFF.

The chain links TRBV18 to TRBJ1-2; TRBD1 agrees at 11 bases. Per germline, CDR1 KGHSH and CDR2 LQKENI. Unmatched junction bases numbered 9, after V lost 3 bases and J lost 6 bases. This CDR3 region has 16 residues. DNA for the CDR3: TGTGCCAGCTCACCGGACAGGGGGCAAGGGGTGGATGGCTACACCTTC. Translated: CASSPDRGQGVDGYTF.

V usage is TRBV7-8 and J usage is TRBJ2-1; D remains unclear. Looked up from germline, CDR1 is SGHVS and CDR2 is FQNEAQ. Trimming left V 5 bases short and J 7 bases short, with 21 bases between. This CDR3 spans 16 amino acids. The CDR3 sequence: CASSRPQSPTSNEQFF. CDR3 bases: TGTGCCAGCAGCCGCCCGCAGTCCCCTACGTCTAATGAGCAGTTCTTC.

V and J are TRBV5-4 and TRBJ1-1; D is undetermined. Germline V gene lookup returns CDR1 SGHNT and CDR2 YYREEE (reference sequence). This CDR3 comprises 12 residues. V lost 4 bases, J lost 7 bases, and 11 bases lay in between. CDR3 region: CASSLGANEAFF. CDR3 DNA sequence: TGTGCCAGCAGCCTCGGCGCGAATGAAGCTTTCTTT.

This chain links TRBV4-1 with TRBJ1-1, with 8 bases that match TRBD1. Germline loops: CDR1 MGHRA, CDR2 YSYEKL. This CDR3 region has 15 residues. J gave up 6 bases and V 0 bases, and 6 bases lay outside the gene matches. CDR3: CASSQDRTGPPEAFF. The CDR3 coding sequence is TGCGCCAGCAGCCAAGATCGGACAGGGCCCCCTGAAGCTTTCTTT.

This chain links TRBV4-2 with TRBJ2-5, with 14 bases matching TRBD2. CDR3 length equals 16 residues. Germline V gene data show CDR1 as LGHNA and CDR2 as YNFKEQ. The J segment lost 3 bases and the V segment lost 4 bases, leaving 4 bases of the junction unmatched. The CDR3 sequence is CASSPRTSGRKETQYF. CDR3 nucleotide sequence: TGTGCCAGCAGCCCCCGGACTAGCGGGAGGAAAGAGACCCAGTACTTC.

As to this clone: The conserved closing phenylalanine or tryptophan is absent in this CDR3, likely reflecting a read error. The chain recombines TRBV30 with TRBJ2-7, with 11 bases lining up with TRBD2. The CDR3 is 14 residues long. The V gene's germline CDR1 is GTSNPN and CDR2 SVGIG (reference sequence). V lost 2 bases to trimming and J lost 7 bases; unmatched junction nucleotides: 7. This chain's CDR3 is CAWSSSGRIKEQYL. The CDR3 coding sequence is TGTGCCTGGAGTTCTAGCGGGAGGATTAAAGAGCAGTACCTC.

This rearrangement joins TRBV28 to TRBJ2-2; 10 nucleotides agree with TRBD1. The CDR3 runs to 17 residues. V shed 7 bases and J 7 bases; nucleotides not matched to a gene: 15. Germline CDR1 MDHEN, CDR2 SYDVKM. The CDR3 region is CASTSSSGTGVLGELFF. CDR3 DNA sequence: TGTGCCAGCACATCCTCCTCCGGGACAGGGGTTCTCGGGGAGCTGTTTTTT.

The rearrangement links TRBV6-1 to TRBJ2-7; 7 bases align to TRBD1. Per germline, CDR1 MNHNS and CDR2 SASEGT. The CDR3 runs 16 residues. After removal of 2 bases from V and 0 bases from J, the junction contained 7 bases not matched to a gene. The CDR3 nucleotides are TGTGCCAGCAGTGAAAAATGGACAGGCGTCTCCTACGAGCAGTACTTC. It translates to CASSEKWTGVSYEQYF.

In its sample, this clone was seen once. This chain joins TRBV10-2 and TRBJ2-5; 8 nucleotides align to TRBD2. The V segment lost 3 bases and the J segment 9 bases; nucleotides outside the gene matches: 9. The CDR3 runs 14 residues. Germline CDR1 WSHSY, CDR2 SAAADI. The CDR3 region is CASSEGASGWSQYF. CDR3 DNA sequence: TGCGCCAGCAGTGAAGGGGCTAGCGGGTGGTCCCAGTACTTC.

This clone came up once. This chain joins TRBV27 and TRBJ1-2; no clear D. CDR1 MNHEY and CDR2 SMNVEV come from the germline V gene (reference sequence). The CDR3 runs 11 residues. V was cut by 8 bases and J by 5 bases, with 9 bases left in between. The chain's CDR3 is CASFSQYGYTF. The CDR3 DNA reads TGTGCCAGCTTTTCCCAATATGGCTACACCTTC.

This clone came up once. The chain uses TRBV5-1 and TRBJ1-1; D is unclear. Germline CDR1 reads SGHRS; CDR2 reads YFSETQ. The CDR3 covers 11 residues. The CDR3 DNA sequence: TGCGGAGGCGGGGTAAACACTGAAGCTTTCTTT. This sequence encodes CGGGVNTEAFF. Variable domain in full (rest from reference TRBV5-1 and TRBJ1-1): KAGVTQTPRYLIKTRGQQVTLSCSPISGHRSVSWYQQTPGQGLQFLFEYFSETQRNKGNFPGRFSGRQFSNSRSEMNVSTLELGDSALYLCGGGVNTEAFFGQGTRLTVV.

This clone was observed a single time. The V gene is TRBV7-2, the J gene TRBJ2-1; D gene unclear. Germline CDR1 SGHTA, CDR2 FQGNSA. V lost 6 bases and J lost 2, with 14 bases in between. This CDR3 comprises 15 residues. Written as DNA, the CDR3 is TGTGCCAGCAGTTCTCTATTTACCGCCTACAATGAGCAGTTCTTC. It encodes CASSSLFTAYNEQFF.

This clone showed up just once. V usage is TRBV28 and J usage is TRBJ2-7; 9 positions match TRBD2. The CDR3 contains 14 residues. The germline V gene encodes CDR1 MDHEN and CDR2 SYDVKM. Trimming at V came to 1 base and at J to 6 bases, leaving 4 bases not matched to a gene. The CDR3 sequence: CASSLLGTSREQYF. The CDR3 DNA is TGTGCCAGCAGTTTATTAGGGACTAGCCGCGAGCAGTACTTC. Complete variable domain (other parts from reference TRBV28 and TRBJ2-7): DVKVTQSSRYLVKRTGEKVFLECVQDMDHENMFWYRQDPGLGLRLIYFSYDVKMKEKGDIPEGYSVSREKKERFSLILESASTNQTSMYLCASSLLGTSREQYFGPGTRLTVT.

CDR3 loop: CASSPRKGGEAFF. CDR3 DNA sequence: TGTGCCAGCAGCCCCCGGAAGGGTGGGGAAGCTTTCTTT. The chain links TRBV9 to TRBJ1-1; no reliable D call. The CDR3 has 13 residues. Germline V gene sequence: CDR1 SGDLS, CDR2 YYNGEE. V lost 4 bases, J lost 8 bases, and 15 bases lay in between.

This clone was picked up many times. CDR3 nucleotide sequence: TGCAGCGCCAAGATCGGCCTTGGGCAGCCCCAGCATTTT. Amino acids: CSAKIGLGQPQHF. V gene TRBV29-1 combines with J gene TRBJ1-5; D is ambiguous. CDR1 and CDR2 (germline): SQVTM, ANQGSEA. The CDR3 spans 13 residues. Trimming removed 7 bases at V and 7 bases at J, with 17 bases between.

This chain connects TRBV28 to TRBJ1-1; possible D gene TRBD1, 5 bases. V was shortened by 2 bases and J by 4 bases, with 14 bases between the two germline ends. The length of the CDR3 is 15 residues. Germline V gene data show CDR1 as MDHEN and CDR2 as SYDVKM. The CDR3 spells CASSLTGPLGTEAFF. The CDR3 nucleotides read TGTGCCAGCAGTTTAACGGGGCCCTTAGGCACTGAAGCTTTCTTT.

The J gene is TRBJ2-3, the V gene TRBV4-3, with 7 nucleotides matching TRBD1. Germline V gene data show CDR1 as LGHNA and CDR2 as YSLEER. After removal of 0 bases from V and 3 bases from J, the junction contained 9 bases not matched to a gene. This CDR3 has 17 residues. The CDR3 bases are TGCGCCAGCAGCCAAGATCCAAGGGGGCTTGGGACAGATACGCAGTATTTT. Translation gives CASSQDPRGLGTDTQYF.

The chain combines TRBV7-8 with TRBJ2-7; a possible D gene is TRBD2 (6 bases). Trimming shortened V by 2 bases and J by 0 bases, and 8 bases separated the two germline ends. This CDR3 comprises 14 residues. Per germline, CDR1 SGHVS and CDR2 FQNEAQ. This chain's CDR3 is CASSLQDYSYEQYF. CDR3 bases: TGTGCCAGCAGCTTACAGGACTACTCCTACGAGCAGTACTTC.

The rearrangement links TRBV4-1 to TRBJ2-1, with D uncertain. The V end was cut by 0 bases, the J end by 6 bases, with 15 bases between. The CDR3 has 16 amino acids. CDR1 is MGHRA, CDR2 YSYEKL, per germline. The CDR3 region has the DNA TGCGCCAGCAGCCAAGAGAACGGGCCGTGGGTCAATGAGCAGTTCTTC. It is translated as CASSQENGPWVNEQFF.

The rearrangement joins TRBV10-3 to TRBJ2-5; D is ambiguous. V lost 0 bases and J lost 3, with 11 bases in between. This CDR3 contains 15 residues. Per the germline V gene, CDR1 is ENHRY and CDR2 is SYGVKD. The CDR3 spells CAISESGLREETQYF. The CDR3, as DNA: TGTGCCATCAGTGAGTCGGGCCTACGGGAAGAGACCCAGTACTTC.

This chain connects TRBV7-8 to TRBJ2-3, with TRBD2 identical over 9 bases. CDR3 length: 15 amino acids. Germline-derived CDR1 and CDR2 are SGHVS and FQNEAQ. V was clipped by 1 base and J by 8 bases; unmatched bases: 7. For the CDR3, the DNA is TGTGCCAGCAGCTTAGATGCTAGCGGGAAAGGTACGCAGTATTTT. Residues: CASSLDASGKGTQYF.

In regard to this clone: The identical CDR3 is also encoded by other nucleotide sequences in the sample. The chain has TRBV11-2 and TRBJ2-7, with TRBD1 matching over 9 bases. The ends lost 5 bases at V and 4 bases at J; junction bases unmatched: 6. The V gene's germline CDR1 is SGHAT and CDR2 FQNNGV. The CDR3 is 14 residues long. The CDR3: CASSPGTGLYEQYF. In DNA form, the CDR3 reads TGTGCCAGCAGCCCCGGGACAGGGCTTTACGAGCAGTACTTC.

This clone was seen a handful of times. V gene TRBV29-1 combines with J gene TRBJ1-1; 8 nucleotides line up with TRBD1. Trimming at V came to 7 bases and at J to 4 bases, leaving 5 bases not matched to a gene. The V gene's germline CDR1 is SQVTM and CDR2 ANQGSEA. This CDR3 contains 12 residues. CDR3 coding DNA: TGCAGCGGGCGGACAGGGCCCACTGAAGCTTTCTTT. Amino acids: CSGRTGPTEAFF.